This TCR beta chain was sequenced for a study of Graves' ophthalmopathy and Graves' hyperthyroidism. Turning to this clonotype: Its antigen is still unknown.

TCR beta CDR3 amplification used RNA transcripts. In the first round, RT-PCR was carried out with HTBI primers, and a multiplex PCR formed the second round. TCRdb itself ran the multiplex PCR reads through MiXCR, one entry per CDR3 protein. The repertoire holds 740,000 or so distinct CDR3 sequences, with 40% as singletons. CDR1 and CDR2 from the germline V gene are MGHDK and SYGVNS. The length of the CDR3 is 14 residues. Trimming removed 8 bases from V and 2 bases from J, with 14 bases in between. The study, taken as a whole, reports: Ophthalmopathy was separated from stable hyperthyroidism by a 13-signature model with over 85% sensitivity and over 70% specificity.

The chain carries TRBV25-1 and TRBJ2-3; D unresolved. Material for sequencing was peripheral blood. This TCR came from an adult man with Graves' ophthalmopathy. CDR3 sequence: CASRGERYTDTQYF. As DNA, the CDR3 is TGTGCCAGCCGCGGAGAACGGTACACAGATACGCAGTATTTT.